The rows below give T cell receptor beta chains drawn from one sample of a study of T cell responses to AZD1222 COVID-19 vaccine. Clones were sequenced by immunoSEQ multiplex PCR, and TCRdb holds only the in-frame ones, with some missing. The table includes 100,000 or so clones, about 86% detected once. The specimen was peripheral blood, collected on day 0 of AZD1222 vaccination. The source of these receptors is an adult in good health. The CDR3 runs from the conserved cysteine through the conserved F or W. A D gene is named only where the DNA matches it firmly. Not all rows give a size; the values are once, few, many and, for expanded clones, a class.

-	-	TRBV27	TRBJ2-7	15	CASSLYPDSSYEQYF	TGTGCCAGCAGTTTGTATCCGGACAGCTCCTACGAGCAGTACTTC
-	-	TRBV28	TRBJ1-1	13	CASSRSDNTEAFF	TGTGCCAGCAGTCGATCGGATAACACTGAAGCTTTCTTT
few	TRBD1	TRBV30	TRBJ2-2	13	CAWTNRGTGELFF	TGTGCCTGGACTAACAGGGGCACCGGGGAGCTGTTTTTT
-	TRBD1	TRBV13	TRBJ1-1	16	CASSSGYGTANTEAFF	TGTGCCAGCAGCTCGGGCTATGGGACAGCGAACACTGAAGCTTTCTTT
-	-	TRBV18	TRBJ2-5	13	CASSTGLQETQYF	TGTGCCAGCTCAACAGGGTTACAAGAGACCCAGTACTTC
-	-	TRBV6-6	TRBJ2-2	14	CASSDPQNTGELFF	TGTGCCAGCAGTGACCCCCAGAACACCGGGGAGCTGTTTTTT
once	TRBD2	TRBV7-8	TRBJ2-2	15	CASSLVTGRAGELFF	TGTGCCAGCAGCCTAGTTACCGGGAGGGCCGGGGAGCTGTTTTTT
few	-	TRBV7-3	TRBJ1-2	11	CASSLRGGYTF	TGTGCCAGCAGCTTAAGGGGTGGCTACACCTTC
few	-	TRBV14	TRBJ2-5	15	CASSQFEPKAETQYF	TGTGCCAGCAGCCAATTCGAACCGAAAGCCGAGACCCAGTACTTC
-	-	TRBV2	TRBJ1-2	13	CASSEPGLYGYTF	TGTGCCAGCAGCGAACCAGGGTTATATGGCTACACCTTC
-	-	TRBV5-1	TRBJ2-3	14	CASSLDRAEDTQYF	TGCGCCAGCAGCTTGGACAGGGCGGAGGATACGCAGTATTTT
-	-	TRBV28	TRBJ1-1	15	CASSSDLGPSTEAFF	TGTGCCAGCAGTTCTGATCTGGGGCCGTCCACTGAAGCTTTCTTT
-	-	TRBV28	TRBJ1-2	14	CASSLWVRVNGYTF	TGTGCCAGCAGTTTATGGGTACGGGTGAATGGCTACACCTTC
-	-	TRBV6-2/TRBV6-3	TRBJ2-2	14	CASSYDMNTGELFF	TGTGCCAGCAGTTACGATATGAACACCGGGGAGCTGTTTTTT
-	TRBD2	TRBV28	TRBJ2-7	17	CASSFRRAGGPFHEQYF	TGTGCCAGCAGTTTTCGACGGGCGGGAGGGCCTTTCCACGAGCAGTACTTC
-	-	TRBV28	TRBJ1-1	16	CASSSVGFASNTEAFF	TGTGCCAGCAGCTCTGTGGGGTTCGCGTCGAACACTGAAGCTTTCTTT
-	TRBD2	TRBV7-7	TRBJ2-2	16	CASSLGRAENTGELFF	TGTGCTAGCAGCCTCGGGAGGGCGGAGAACACCGGGGAGCTGTTTTTT
-	-	TRBV30	TRBJ1-2	12	CAWSMAPAGYTF	TGTGCCTGGAGTATGGCACCTGCGGGCTACACCTTC
few	-	TRBV10-3	TRBJ1-6	15	CAISATPPDNSPLHF	TGTGCCATCAGTGCAACCCCCCCGGACAATTCACCCCTCCACTTT
-	-	TRBV5-1	TRBJ1-2	14	CASSEDRGNYGYTF	TGCGCCAGCAGCGAGGACAGAGGGAACTATGGCTACACCTTC
-	TRBD1	TRBV30	TRBJ2-7	12	CAWDRGPYEQYF	TGTGCCTGGGACAGGGGCCCCTACGAGCAGTACTTC
-	-	TRBV27	TRBJ2-1	13	CASSHSWENEQFF	TGTGCCAGCAGTCACTCGTGGGAGAATGAGCAGTTCTTC
-	-	TRBV5-1	TRBJ1-2	18	CASSSVAGRIGVTDGYTF	TGCGCCAGCAGCTCCGTTGCGGGGAGGATAGGGGTAACGGATGGCTACACCTTC
-	TRBD2	TRBV11-3	TRBJ2-5	14	CASSRGTSGETQYF	TGTGCCAGCAGTCGCGGGACTAGCGGAGAGACCCAGTACTTC
-	-	TRBV6-1	TRBJ1-1	18	CASSEGWGGGKGNTEAFF	TGTGCCAGCAGTGAAGGATGGGGTGGTGGGAAAGGGAACACTGAAGCTTTCTTT
-	TRBD2	TRBV24-1	TRBJ2-2	18	CATSDPSGSTSLTGELFF	TGTGCCACCAGTGACCCTAGCGGGAGTACATCTTTGACCGGGGAGCTGTTTTTT
once	-	TRBV29-1	TRBJ1-2	12	CSVVTAGHGYTF	TGCAGCGTTGTGACGGCTGGTCATGGCTACACCTTC
-	-	TRBV5-1	TRBJ1-4	16	CASSLDRARVDEKLFF	TGCGCCAGCAGCTTGGACAGGGCGAGGGTTGATGAAAAACTGTTTTTT
-	TRBD1	TRBV9	TRBJ1-6	15	CASSVGGGEYSPLHF	TGTGCCAGCAGCGTCGGAGGGGGCGAATATTCACCCCTCCACTTT
-	-	TRBV10-3	TRBJ1-5	14	CAISADYSNQPQHF	TGTGCCATCAGTGCCGATTATAGCAATCAGCCCCAGCATTTT
-	-	TRBV11-3	TRBJ2-2	16	CASSLVSGAGTGELFF	TGTGCCAGCAGCTTAGTATCCGGTGCGGGCACCGGGGAGCTGTTTTTT
-	TRBD2	TRBV7-3	TRBJ2-3	15	CASSPSGRVEDTQYF	TGTGCCAGCAGCCCGAGCGGGAGGGTAGAAGATACGCAGTATTTT
-	-	TRBV7-8	TRBJ1-1	13	CASSPIINTEAFF	TGTGCCAGCAGCCCCATAATTAACACTGAAGCTTTCTTT
-	-	TRBV13	TRBJ2-1	16	CASSLEGSFSYNEQFF	TGTGCCAGCAGCTTAGAGGGCTCGTTCTCCTACAATGAGCAGTTCTTC
-	-	TRBV15	TRBJ1-6	20	CATSRDPRDIYGSYNSPLHF	TGTGCCACCAGCAGAGATCCCCGGGACATCTACGGCTCCTATAATTCACCCCTCCACTTT
-	TRBD1	TRBV27	TRBJ1-2	13	CASSFQGGYGYTF	TGTGCCAGCAGTTTTCAGGGGGGCTATGGCTACACCTTC
-	TRBD1	TRBV19	TRBJ1-2	14	CASTKGGFNYGYTF	TGTGCCAGTACCAAAGGGGGCTTTAACTATGGCTACACCTTC
few	-	TRBV30	TRBJ1-5	14	CAWSGGWGNQPQHF	TGTGCCTGGAGTGGGGGTTGGGGCAATCAGCCCCAGCATTTT
once	TRBD1	TRBV28	TRBJ2-7	14	CASSSPGQGWEQYF	TGTGCCAGCAGTTCCCCGGGACAGGGGTGGGAGCAGTACTTC
-	TRBD1	TRBV2	TRBJ1-2	16	CASKEPGRGLNYGYTF	TGTGCCAGCAAAGAACCTGGCAGGGGGCTTAACTATGGCTACACCTTC